A single sample gave rise to the 13 T cell receptor beta chains below, sequenced in a study of CD8+CD57+ T cells in acquired aplastic anemia. CD8+CD57+ cell expansion, shown by flow cytometry, had occurred in the patients selected for sequencing. The study profiled TCR beta VDJ and CDR3 using genomic DNA as template. TCRdb redid the calling of the reads with MiXCR, one entry per CDR3 protein. The table records more than 95,000 distinct CDR3 sequences, almost 40% of them present only once. The sequenced sample was sorted CD4+, CD8+, or CD8+CD57+ T cells (not recorded which) from PBMCs. The receptors derive from a human donor with aplastic anemia.

This clonotype occurred many times. The rearrangement joins TRBV9 to TRBJ1-2; 12 nucleotides match TRBD1. The CDR3 extends over 15 amino acids. The junction had 4 bases not matched to a gene; V was cut back by 3 bases and J by 4 bases. Germline loops: CDR1 SGDLS, CDR2 YYNGEE. The CDR3 bases are TGTGCCAGCAGCGCGGGACAGGGGGCGGGCTATGGCTACACCTTC. It codes for CASSAGQGAGYGYTF.

The table lists this clonotype with many counts. The rearrangement uses TRBV15 and TRBJ1-5; 8 positions agree with TRBD1. The V segment lost 8 bases and the J segment 2 bases; nucleotides outside the gene matches: 2. Germline CDR1 LNHNV, CDR2 YYDKDF (reference sequence). The length of the CDR3 is 13 residues. CDR3 amino acids: CATDRGGNQPQHF. The CDR3 DNA sequence: TGTGCCACCGACAGGGGCGGCAATCAGCCCCAGCATTTT.

The chain couples TRBV7-9 to TRBJ1-2; 10 positions agree with TRBD1. The V gene's germline CDR1 is SEHNR and CDR2 FQNEAQ (reference sequence). Trimming removed 1 base from V and 11 bases from J; junction bases left unmatched: 10. The CDR3 is 15 amino acids. CDR3 in amino acids: CASSLEDRGPMGYTF. DNA of the CDR3: TGTGCCAGCAGCTTAGAAGACAGGGGGCCGATGGGGTACACCTTC. Based on the CDR3 plus reference TRBV7-9 and TRBJ1-2, the full variable domain is DTGVSQNPRHKITKRGQNVTFRCDPISEHNRLYWYRQTLGQGPEFLTYFQNEAQLEKSRLLSDRFSAERPKGSFSTLEIQRTEQGDSAMYLCASSLEDRGPMGYTFGSGTRLTVV.

The genes are TRBV12-5 and TRBJ2-3; no reliable D call. The CDR3 is 14 amino acids. Trimming stripped 1 base from V and 5 bases from J, with 10 bases between. The germline V gene encodes CDR1 LGHNT and CDR2 FRNRAP. The CDR3 protein is CASGLGPNEDTQYF. The CDR3, as DNA: TGTGCTAGTGGTTTGGGGCCTAATGAAGATACGCAGTATTTT.

V and J are TRBV15 and TRBJ2-1; 12 nucleotides align to TRBD2. CDR1 and CDR2 from the germline V gene are LNHNV and YYDKDF (reference sequence). This CDR3 is built from 17 residues. The V gene end was trimmed by 3 bases and the J gene end by 3 bases; junction bases not matched to a gene: 6. DNA for the CDR3: TGTGCCACCAGCAGCATGACTAGCGGGGGACACTACAATGAGCAGTTCTTC. Its translation is CATSSMTSGGHYNEQFF.

This clonotype was observed many times. The genes are TRBV5-1 and TRBJ1-2; D gene unclear. This CDR3 has 13 residues. Trimming removed 3 bases from V and 6 bases from J, with 12 bases in between. The germline V gene encodes CDR1 SGHRS and CDR2 YFSETQ. The CDR3 DNA sequence: TGCGCCAGCAGCTCCGTCCACGGGGATGGCTACACCTTC. Its translation is CASSSVHGDGYTF.

The chain combines TRBV9 with TRBJ2-5, with 16 bases fitting TRBD2. The V and J ends lost 3 bases and 5 bases, in that order; junction bases with no gene match: 7. Germline V gene lookup returns CDR1 SGDLS and CDR2 YYNGEE. The CDR3 spans 17 residues. The CDR3 is CASSEGLAGGPEETQYF. In nucleotides, the CDR3 is TGTGCCAGCAGCGAGGGACTAGCGGGAGGGCCGGAGGAGACCCAGTACTTC.

The rearrangement uses TRBV2 and TRBJ2-7, with a tentative D call TRBD2 (6 bases). The CDR3 is 12 residues long. The germline gives CDR1 SNHLY, CDR2 FYNNEI. Trimming removed 6 bases from V and 11 bases from J, with 17 bases in between. The CDR3 loop is CASRTGDTGEYV. As DNA, the CDR3 is TGTGCCAGCAGGACGGGAGACACCGGGGAGTACGTC.

The table lists this clonotype with many counts. The chain is built from TRBV6-5 and TRBJ1-2, with D possibly matching TRBD1 (6 bases). There are 14 residues in the CDR3. Trimming removed 4 bases at V and 5 bases at J, with 14 bases between. The germline V gene encodes CDR1 MNHEY and CDR2 SVGAGI. The CDR3 loop reads CASSLDSRYYGYTF. In DNA form, the CDR3 reads TGTGCCAGCAGTTTGGACAGCCGATATTATGGCTACACCTTC.

The rearrangement links TRBV10-3 to TRBJ2-7, with 13 positions matching TRBD2. This CDR3 region has 15 residues. Germline V gene lookup returns CDR1 ENHRY and CDR2 SYGVKD. V lost 10 bases, J lost 2 bases, and 8 bases stayed unmatched. CDR3 residues: CASTGTSGTTYEQYF. For the CDR3, the DNA is TGTGCCAGCACTGGGACTAGCGGGACCACCTACGAGCAGTACTTC.

Ten or more counts support this clonotype. The chain combines TRBV20-1 with TRBJ1-3; the match to TRBD1 covers 8 bases. Per the germline V gene, CDR1 is DFQATT and CDR2 is SNEGSKA (reference sequence). The ends lost 2 bases at V and 4 bases at J; junction bases unmatched: 10. This CDR3 comprises 16 residues. In nucleotides, the CDR3 is TGCAGTGCTAGACTCCTACAGGGGGTCGAGGGAAACACCATATATTTT. Amino acid sequence: CSARLLQGVEGNTIYF.

As to this clonotype: Being one base from a much bigger clone, this may be a read error. The gene calls are TRBV2 and TRBJ2-7, with D perhaps matching TRBD1 (6 bases). CDR1 and CDR2 (germline): SNHLY, FYNNEI. This CDR3 comprises 15 residues. The CDR3 spells CVSSPGHRFSYEQYV. CDR3 nucleotide sequence: TGTGTCAGCAGTCCGGGACATCGGTTCTCCTACGAGCAGTACGTC.

The gene calls are TRBV5-4 and TRBJ2-1; no clear D. Trimming removed 1 base from V and 7 bases from J, with 6 bases in between. This CDR3 contains 12 residues. CDR1 is SGHNT, CDR2 YYREEE, per germline (reference sequence). DNA for the CDR3: TGTGCCAGCAGCTTGTCACTTAATGAGCAGTTCTTC. As protein: CASSLSLNEQFF.